The next 27 T cell receptor beta chains were all read from a single sample in a study of T cell repertoires in cytomegalovirus infection. These receptors are not linked to any known antigen. MiXCR, applied by TCRdb to the reads, yields one record per CDR3 protein. The profile shows about a million distinct CDR3 sequences, roughly 31% of them singletons. The sample in question was cultured CD8+ T cells from PBMCs, obtained from culture after CMV antigen stimulation. The origin of the receptors is a human donor in good health (CMV status not recorded). Some clones in this sample may be carry-over from other donors' samples.

A few counts support this clonotype. The rearrangement links TRBV7-3 to TRBJ2-7; TRBD1 might be the D (6 bases). The V end lost 2 bases, the J end lost 5 bases, and 25 bases lay between the germline ends. The CDR3 is 18 amino acids. Germline-derived CDR1 and CDR2 are SGHTA and FQGTGA. Written as DNA, the CDR3 is TGTGCCAGCAGCTTACAGGAACCAGGGGAAGACCCCTGGGACGAGCAGTACGTC. It specifies CASSLQEPGEDPWDEQYV.

This clonotype was recorded many times. The rearrangement joins TRBV20-1 to TRBJ1-5; D is possibly TRBD1 (5 bases). This CDR3 is built from 17 residues. Trimming took 1 base from V and 0 from J, leaving 16 bases between them. Germline CDR1 is DFQATT and CDR2 is SNEGSKA (reference sequence). CDR3 DNA sequence: TGCAGTGCTAGAGGCCGAGACAGCCTGTATAGCAATCAGCCCCAGCATTTT. This sequence encodes CSARGRDSLYSNQPQHF.

In this sample, this clonotype turned up a few times. The V and J genes are TRBV7-3 and TRBJ2-5, with D uncertain. V was cut by 1 base and J by 0 bases, with 6 bases left in between. CDR1 and CDR2 from the germline V gene are SGHTA and FQGTGA. The CDR3 has 14 amino acids. CDR3 region: CASSLRPNQETQYF. The CDR3 DNA reads as TGTGCCAGCAGCTTAAGACCCAACCAAGAGACCCAGTACTTC.

In this sample, this clonotype turned up a few times. This chain links TRBV27 with TRBJ1-2; TRBD1 matches 10 bases. V lost 5 bases and J lost 4; bases outside the gene matches: 7. The germline V gene has CDR1 MNHEY and CDR2 SMNVEV (reference sequence). This CDR3 region has 15 residues. For the CDR3, the DNA is TGTGCCAGCAGTGACAGGGGGCGGAAGCCCTATGGCTACACCTTC. Translated: CASSDRGRKPYGYTF.

V usage is TRBV6-2 or TRBV6-3 and J usage is TRBJ1-1; D remains ambiguous. The CDR3 runs to 16 residues. Germline V lookup: CDR1 MNHEY, CDR2 SVGEGT. Trimming stripped 1 base from V and 1 base from J, with 13 bases between. CDR3 sequence (DNA): TGTGCCAGCAGTTACTTAGACTTACGACCGAACACTGAAGCTTTCTTT. It is translated as CASSYLDLRPNTEAFF.

The chain uses TRBV6-2 or TRBV6-3 and TRBJ2-1; TRBD2 matches at 8 bases. Germline V CDR1 and CDR2: MNHEY, SVGEGT. CDR3 length equals 13 residues. J was trimmed by 8 bases and V by 0 bases; bases with no gene match: 0. For the CDR3, the DNA is TGTGCCAGCAGTTACTCGACTAGCGATGAGCAGTTCTTC. Translating gives CASSYSTSDEQFF.

This clonotype was picked up one time. V gene TRBV9 combines with J gene TRBJ1-2; TRBD1 agrees at 7 bases. V shed 3 bases and J 2 bases; nucleotides not matched to a gene: 10. There are 16 residues in the CDR3. Germline V CDR1 and CDR2: SGDLS, YYNGEE. The CDR3: CASSASGTAYNYGYTF. CDR3 DNA sequence: TGTGCCAGCAGCGCCTCCGGGACAGCTTACAACTATGGCTACACCTTC.

The chain uses TRBV7-8 and TRBJ1-1; no definite D call. The CDR3 is made up of 15 amino acids. V lost 2 bases and J 1 base, leaving 11 bases between the germline ends. Germline CDR1 is SGHVS and CDR2 is FQNEAQ. The CDR3 DNA reads TGTGCCAGCAGCTTAAGGGAACGCCAGAACACTGAAGCTTTCTTT. Protein: CASSLRERQNTEAFF.

This chain links TRBV6-2 or TRBV6-3 with TRBJ2-7; 7 bases align to TRBD1. Germline CDR1 MNHEY, CDR2 SVGEGT. This CDR3 is built from 14 residues. V trimming: 2 bases; J trimming: 3 bases; junction bases outside the gene matches: 4. CDR3 in DNA: TGTGCCAGCAGTTACGATCGGGACAGCTACGAGCAGTACGTC. This codes for CASSYDRDSYEQYV.

V and J are TRBV6-4 and TRBJ2-1; TRBD2 matches at 12 bases. In germline, CDR1 is MRHNA, CDR2 SNTAGT. The CDR3 extends over 15 amino acids. J gave up 10 bases and V 2 bases, and 6 bases lay outside the gene matches. CDR3 DNA: TGTGCCAGCAGTGACAGACTAGCGGGGGCAGAGGAGCAGTTCTTC. Translating it yields CASSDRLAGAEEQFF.

There are many counts of this clonotype. The chain employs TRBV7-9 and TRBJ2-1; 7 bases match TRBD2. Germline trimming cut 5 bases from V and 2 bases from J; bases unmatched to any gene: 12. Germline V gene lookup returns CDR1 SEHNR and CDR2 FQNEAQ (reference sequence). The CDR3 length is 17 residues. The CDR3 protein is CASSPFSGGPTYNEQFF. The CDR3 coding sequence is TGTGCCAGCAGCCCATTCTCGGGGGGTCCCACCTACAATGAGCAGTTCTTC.

Details on this clonotype: The junction differs from germline at one of its ends, possibly a read error. V is TRBV7-6 and J is TRBJ1-4; D possibly corresponds to TRBD1 (6 bases). Germline lookup yields CDR1 SGHVS and CDR2 FNYEAQ. This CDR3 has 14 residues. CDR3: CANSRQDPYGKLFF. CDR3 coding DNA: TGTGCCAACAGCCGACAGGACCCTTACGGAAAACTGTTTTTT.

In nucleotides, the CDR3 is TGTGCCAGCAGAGCCGGGACAGGGGACACCGGGGAGCTGTTTTTT. Translated: CASRAGTGDTGELFF. J is TRBJ2-2 and V is TRBV25-1, with 10 bases matching TRBD1. This CDR3 region has 15 residues. Per germline, CDR1 MGHDK and CDR2 SYGVNS. V gave up 6 bases and J gave up 3 bases; unmatched junction bases: 4.

This clonotype has only a few counts. The chain combines TRBV24-1 with TRBJ2-2, with unresolved D. The CDR3 covers 16 residues. The V gene lost 1 base and the J gene lost 6 bases, with 14 bases spanning the gap. In germline, CDR1 is KGHDR, CDR2 SFDVKD. In DNA, the CDR3 is TGTGCCACCAGTGATTTCTGGGTAGGGTGGCCCGGGGAGCTGTTTTTT. It specifies CATSDFWVGWPGELFF.

On this clonotype itself: The junction shows a germline mismatch at one end, possibly a read error. The V gene is TRBV27, the J gene TRBJ1-1, with 7 bases aligning to TRBD1. Germline CDR1 and CDR2: MNHEY and SMNVEV (reference sequence). The length of the CDR3 is 18 residues. The CDR3 protein is CASTQGGTILPMNTEAFF. The DNA of the CDR3 is TGTGCCAGCACCCAGGGGGGGACTATTCTCCCTATGAATACTGAAGCTTTCTTT.

This clonotype was picked up many times. The J gene is TRBJ2-7, the V gene TRBV5-1, with 7 nucleotides matching TRBD2. With 4 bases clipped from V and 2 bases from J, the junction kept 3 bases outside the gene matches. Germline CDR1 reads SGHRS; CDR2 reads YFSETQ. The CDR3 runs 13 residues. CDR3 residues: CASSPRGAYEQYF. Written as DNA, the CDR3 is TGCGCCAGCAGCCCCCGGGGGGCCTACGAGCAGTACTTC.

The J gene is TRBJ2-7, the V gene TRBV20-1; TRBD1 matches at 8 bases. This CDR3 comprises 13 residues. CDR1 is DFQATT, CDR2 SNEGSKA, per germline (reference sequence). Trimming cost V 4 bases and J 6 bases; bases outside gene matches: 8. For the CDR3, the DNA is TGCAGTGCTACCATTGACAGGGGTCGCGAGCAGTACTTC. It translates to CSATIDRGREQYF.

The V gene is TRBV7-3, the J gene TRBJ2-1, with TRBD2 identical over 10 bases. J gave up 5 bases and V 2 bases, and 6 bases lay outside the gene matches. Germline values: CDR1 SGHTA, CDR2 FQGTGA. The CDR3 sequence is 16 residues long. In DNA, the CDR3 is TGTGCCAGCAGCTTACGTACTAGCGGGGATCACAATGAGCAGTTCTTC. This codes for CASSLRTSGDHNEQFF. The whole variable domain, filled in from reference TRBV7-3 and TRBJ2-1, reads GAGVSQTPSNKVTEKGKYVELRCDPISGHTALYWYRQSLGQGPEFLIYFQGTGAADDSGLPNDRFFAVRPEGSVSTLKIQRTERGDSAVYLCASSLRTSGDHNEQFFGPGTRLTVL.

The chain recombines TRBV12-3 or TRBV12-4 with TRBJ2-3; maybe TRBD1 (6 bases). The CDR3 has 15 amino acids. V lost 3 bases and J lost 4, with 14 bases in between. The chain's CDR3 is CASSLSGAPPDTQYF. The DNA of the CDR3 is TGTGCCAGCAGTTTGTCAGGGGCCCCGCCAGATACGCAGTATTTT.

This clonotype has a handful of counts. The chain joins TRBV10-3 to TRBJ1-2; D is unclear. Deletions cut 7 bases from V and 5 bases from J, with 8 bases between. Germline loops: CDR1 ENHRY, CDR2 SYGVKD. The CDR3 runs to 11 residues. The CDR3 nucleotides are TGTGCCATCACTACGGAGTATGGCTACACCTTC. This translates into CAITTEYGYTF.

This chain links TRBV3-1 with TRBJ1-2, with TRBD1 matching over 10 bases. CDR3 length: 17 residues. Germline-derived CDR1 and CDR2 are LGHDT and YNNKEL (reference sequence). Trimming removed 1 base from V and 5 bases from J; junction bases left unmatched: 10. The CDR3 DNA follows: TGTGCCAGCAGCCAAGTAATAGACAGGGGGCGCCCATATGGCTACACCTTC. Its translation: CASSQVIDRGRPYGYTF.

V usage is TRBV15 and J usage is TRBJ2-1, with 9 bases aligning to TRBD2. Germline V gene lookup returns CDR1 LNHNV and CDR2 YYDKDF (reference sequence). The CDR3 loop spans 15 amino acids. Germline trimming cut 0 bases from V and 4 bases from J; bases unmatched to any gene: 1. The CDR3 DNA is TGTGCCACCAGCAGAGATAGCGGGGGTTACAATGAGCAGTTCTTC. Protein product: CATSRDSGGYNEQFF.

In this sample, this clonotype turned up a few times. The J gene is TRBJ2-3, the V gene TRBV5-1; weak D call: TRBD1 (5 bases). Germline V CDR1 and CDR2: SGHRS, YFSETQ. The CDR3 spans 16 residues. Trimming pared 4 bases from V and 6 bases from J, leaving 21 bases between. CDR3 loop: CASSPRQGQHVDTQYF. The CDR3 nucleotides are TGCGCCAGCAGCCCGAGGCAGGGTCAGCATGTGGATACGCAGTATTTT.

The chain employs TRBV6-1 and TRBJ1-1, with TRBD1 as a possible D gene (5 bases). The CDR3 is made up of 13 amino acids. Germline lookup yields CDR1 MNHNS and CDR2 SASEGT. The ends were cut back, 6 bases at V and 5 bases at J, with 13 bases in the middle. CDR3 in DNA: TGTGCCAGCAGGGCCGGGGCCACAACTGAAGCTTTCTTT. It yields the protein CASRAGATTEAFF.

The CDR3 spells CASSPFPGLAGDTDTQYF. The CDR3 coding sequence is TGTGCCAGCAGCCCGTTCCCGGGACTAGCGGGGGACACAGATACGCAGTATTTT. The gene calls are TRBV11-1 and TRBJ2-3; TRBD2 aligns across 14 bases. The trim removed 5 bases at V and 2 bases at J, leaving 9 bases unmatched. There are 18 residues in the CDR3. Per the germline V gene, CDR1 is SGHAT and CDR2 is FQDESV (reference sequence).

This clonotype was picked up a small number of times. The gene calls are TRBV4-3 and TRBJ2-3; 11 bases map to TRBD2. Germline V gene lookup returns CDR1 LGHNA and CDR2 YSLEER. Germline trimming cut 0 bases from V and 6 bases from J; bases unmatched to any gene: 8. CDR3 length equals 17 residues. For the CDR3, the DNA is TGCGCCAGCAGCCAAGAACGACTAGCGGGATCCGGGGATACGCAGTATTTT. The encoded protein is CASSQERLAGSGDTQYF.

V is TRBV10-3 and J is TRBJ2-1, with D possibly matching TRBD1 (5 bases). Trimming pared 2 bases from V and 1 base from J, leaving 12 bases between. This CDR3 spans 16 amino acids. Germline V lookup: CDR1 ENHRY, CDR2 SYGVKD. CDR3 in amino acids: CAISERGRPSYNEQFF. The CDR3 coding sequence is TGTGCCATCAGTGAGAGGGGCAGGCCTTCCTACAATGAGCAGTTCTTC.